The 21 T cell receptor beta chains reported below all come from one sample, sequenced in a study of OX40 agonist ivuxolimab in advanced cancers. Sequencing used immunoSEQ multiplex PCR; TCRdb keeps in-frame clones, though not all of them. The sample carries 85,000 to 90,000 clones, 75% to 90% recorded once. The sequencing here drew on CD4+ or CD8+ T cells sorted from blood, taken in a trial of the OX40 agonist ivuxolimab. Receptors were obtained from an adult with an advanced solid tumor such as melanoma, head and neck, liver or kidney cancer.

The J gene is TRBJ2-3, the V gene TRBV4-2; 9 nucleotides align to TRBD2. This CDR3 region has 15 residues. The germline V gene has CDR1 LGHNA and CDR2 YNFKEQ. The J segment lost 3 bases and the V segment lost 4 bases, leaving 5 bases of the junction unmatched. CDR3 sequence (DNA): TGTGCCAGCAGCCTGGGGACTAGCCTGACAGATACGCAGTATTTT. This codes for CASSLGTSLTDTQYF.

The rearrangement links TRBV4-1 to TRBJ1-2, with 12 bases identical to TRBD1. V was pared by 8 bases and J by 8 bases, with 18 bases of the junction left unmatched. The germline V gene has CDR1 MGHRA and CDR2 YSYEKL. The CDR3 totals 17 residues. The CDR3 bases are TGCGCCAGCGGCACACCGGGACAGGGGGCGCGACGCCCGGGCTACACCTTC. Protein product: CASGTPGQGARRPGYTF.

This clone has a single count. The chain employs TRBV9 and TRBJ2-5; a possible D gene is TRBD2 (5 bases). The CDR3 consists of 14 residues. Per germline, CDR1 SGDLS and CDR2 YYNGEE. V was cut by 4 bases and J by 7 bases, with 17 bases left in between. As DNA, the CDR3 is TGTGCCAGCAGCCCCCGGGGAGCGTGGGGGACCCAGTACTTC. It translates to CASSPRGAWGTQYF.

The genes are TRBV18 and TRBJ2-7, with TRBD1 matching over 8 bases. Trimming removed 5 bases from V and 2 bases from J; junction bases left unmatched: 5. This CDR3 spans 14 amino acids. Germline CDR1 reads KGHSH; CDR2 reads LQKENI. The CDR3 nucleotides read TGTGCCAGCTCAAGGAAACAGGGGGCCTACGAGCAGTACGTC. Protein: CASSRKQGAYEQYV.

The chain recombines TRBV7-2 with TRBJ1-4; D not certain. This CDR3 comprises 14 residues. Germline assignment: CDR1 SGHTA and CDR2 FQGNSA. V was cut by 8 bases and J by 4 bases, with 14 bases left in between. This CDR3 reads CASRSSAFNEKLFF. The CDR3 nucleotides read TGTGCCAGCCGATCTTCAGCTTTTAATGAAAAACTGTTTTTT.

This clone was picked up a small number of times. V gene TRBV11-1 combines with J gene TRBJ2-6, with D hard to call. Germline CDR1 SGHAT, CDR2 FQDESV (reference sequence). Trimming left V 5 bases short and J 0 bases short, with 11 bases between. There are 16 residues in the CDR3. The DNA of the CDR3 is TGTGCCAGCAGCCTTACCCGCCGCTCTGGGGCCAACGTCCTGACTTTC. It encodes CASSLTRRSGANVLTF.

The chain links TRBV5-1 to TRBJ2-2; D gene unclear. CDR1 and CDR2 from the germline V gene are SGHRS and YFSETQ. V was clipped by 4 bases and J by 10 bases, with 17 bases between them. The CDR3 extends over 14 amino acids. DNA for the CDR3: TGCGCCAGCAGCCCACGTATAGAGCAAGCGGAGCTGTTTTTT. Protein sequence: CASSPRIEQAELFF. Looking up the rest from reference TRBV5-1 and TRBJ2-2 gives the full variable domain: KAGVTQTPRYLIKTRGQQVTLSCSPISGHRSVSWYQQTPGQGLQFLFEYFSETQRNKGNFPGRFSGRQFSNSRSEMNVSTLELGDSALYLCASSPRIEQAELFFGEGSRLTVL.

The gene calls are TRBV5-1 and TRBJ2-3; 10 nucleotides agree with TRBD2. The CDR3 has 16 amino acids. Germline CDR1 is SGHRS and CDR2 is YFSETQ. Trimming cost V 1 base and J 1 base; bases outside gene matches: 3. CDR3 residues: CASSLSGGAGTDTQYF. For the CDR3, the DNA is TGCGCCAGCAGCTTGAGCGGGGGGGCCGGCACAGATACGCAGTATTTT.

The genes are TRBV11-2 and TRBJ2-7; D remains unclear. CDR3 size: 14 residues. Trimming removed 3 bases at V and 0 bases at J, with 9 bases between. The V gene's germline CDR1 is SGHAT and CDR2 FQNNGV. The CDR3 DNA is TGTGCCAGCAGCTTTACTTGGGGCTCCTACGAGCAGTACGTC. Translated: CASSFTWGSYEQYV.

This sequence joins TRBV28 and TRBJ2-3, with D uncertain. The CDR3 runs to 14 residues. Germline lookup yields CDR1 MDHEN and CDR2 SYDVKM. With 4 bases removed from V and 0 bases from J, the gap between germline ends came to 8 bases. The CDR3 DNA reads TGTGCCAGCAGTTGGGATCCTAGCACAGATACGCAGTATTTT. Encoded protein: CASSWDPSTDTQYF.

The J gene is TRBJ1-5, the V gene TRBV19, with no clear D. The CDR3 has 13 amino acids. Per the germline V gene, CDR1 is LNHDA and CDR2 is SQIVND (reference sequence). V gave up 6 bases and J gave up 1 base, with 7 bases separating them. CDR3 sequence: CASRGYSNQPQHF. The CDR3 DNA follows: TGTGCCAGTAGAGGTTACAGCAATCAGCCCCAGCATTTT.

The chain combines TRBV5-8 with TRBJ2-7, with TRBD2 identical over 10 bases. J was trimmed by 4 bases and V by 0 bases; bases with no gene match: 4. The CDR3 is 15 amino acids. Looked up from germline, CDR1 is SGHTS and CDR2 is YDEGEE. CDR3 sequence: CASSLELAGIYEQYF. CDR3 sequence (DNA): TGTGCCAGCAGCTTGGAACTAGCGGGAATTTACGAGCAGTACTTC.

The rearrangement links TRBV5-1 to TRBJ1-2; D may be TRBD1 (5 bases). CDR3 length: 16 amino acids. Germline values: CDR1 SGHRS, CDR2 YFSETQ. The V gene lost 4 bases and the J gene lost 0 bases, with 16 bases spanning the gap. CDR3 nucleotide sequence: TGCGCCAGCAGCCCTACCCGGGACCTATCTAACTATGGCTACACCTTC. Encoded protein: CASSPTRDLSNYGYTF.

The CDR3: CASSRTEAFF. The CDR3 coding sequence is TGTGCCAGCAGCCGGACTGAAGCTTTCTTT. J is TRBJ1-1 and V is TRBV6-1; D ambiguous. V was cut by 6 bases and J by 5 bases, with 4 bases left in between. The V gene's germline CDR1 is MNHNS and CDR2 SASEGT. CDR3 length: 10 residues.

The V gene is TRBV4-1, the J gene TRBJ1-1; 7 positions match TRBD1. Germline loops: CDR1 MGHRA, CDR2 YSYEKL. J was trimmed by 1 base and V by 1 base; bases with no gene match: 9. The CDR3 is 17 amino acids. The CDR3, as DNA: TGCGCCAGCAGCCAAGTTAACAGGGGTTTAAAGAACACTGAAGCTTTCTTT. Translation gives CASSQVNRGLKNTEAFF.

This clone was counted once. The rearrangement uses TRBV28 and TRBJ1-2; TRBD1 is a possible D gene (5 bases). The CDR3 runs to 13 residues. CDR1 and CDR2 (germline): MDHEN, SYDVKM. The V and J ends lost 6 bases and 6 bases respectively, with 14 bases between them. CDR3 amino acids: CASSRQLRDGYTF. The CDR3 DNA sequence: TGTGCCAGCAGCCGACAGCTTCGGGATGGCTACACCTTC.

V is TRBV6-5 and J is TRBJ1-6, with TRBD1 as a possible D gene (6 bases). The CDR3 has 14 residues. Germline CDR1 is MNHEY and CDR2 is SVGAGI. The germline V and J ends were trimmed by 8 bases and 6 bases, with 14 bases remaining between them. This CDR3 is CASRYWGANSPLHF. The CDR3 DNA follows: TGTGCCAGCCGCTACTGGGGGGCTAATTCACCCCTCCACTTT.

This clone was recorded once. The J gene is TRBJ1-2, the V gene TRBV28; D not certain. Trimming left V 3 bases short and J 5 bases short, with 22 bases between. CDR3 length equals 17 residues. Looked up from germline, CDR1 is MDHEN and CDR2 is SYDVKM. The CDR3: CASSFPNPEPNLYGYTF. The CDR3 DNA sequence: TGTGCCAGCAGTTTCCCTAACCCCGAACCGAACTTGTATGGCTACACCTTC.

For the CDR3, the DNA is TGTGCCAGCAGTTACTCTTTCCGGGAGGGCACCTACGAGCAGTACTTC. Translating it yields CASSYSFREGTYEQYF. V is TRBV6-5 and J is TRBJ2-7, with 8 bases lining up with TRBD2. Losses at the gene ends were 0 bases for V and 2 bases for J; bases not matched to a gene: 6. Germline CDR1 MNHEY, CDR2 SVGAGI. This CDR3 spans 16 amino acids.

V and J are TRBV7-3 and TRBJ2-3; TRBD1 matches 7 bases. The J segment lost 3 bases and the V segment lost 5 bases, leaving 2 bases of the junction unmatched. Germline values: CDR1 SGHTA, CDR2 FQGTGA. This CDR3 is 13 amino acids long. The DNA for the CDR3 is TGTGCCAGCAGCAACAGGGGAACAGATACGCAGTATTTT. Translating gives CASSNRGTDTQYF.

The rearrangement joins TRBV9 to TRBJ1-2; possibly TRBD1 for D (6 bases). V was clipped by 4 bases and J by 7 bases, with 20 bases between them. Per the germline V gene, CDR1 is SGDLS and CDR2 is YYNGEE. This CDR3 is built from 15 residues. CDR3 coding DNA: TGTGCCAGCAGCTCCGACACAGGGCTCTTCTCTGGCTACACCTTC. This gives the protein CASSSDTGLFSGYTF.